This TCR beta chain originates from a study of T cells in Graves' hyperthyroidism and ophthalmopathy. In the study overall: Pretreatment peripheral blood was obtained at initial diagnosis.

In this sample, this clonotype turned up many times. Its matching antigen is unknown. V lost 5 bases and J 2 bases, leaving 13 bases between the germline ends. This CDR3 has 14 residues. Germline V gene data show CDR1 as PRHDT and CDR2 as FYEKMQ (reference sequence). Whole-study findings and limits: A model built on 13 V-J features separated ophthalmopathy from stable hyperthyroidism. Progression to ophthalmopathy was predicted a median of roughly 6.6 months early.

Authors of the study amplified TCR beta CDR3 regions from RNA transcripts. The primer set for the first-round RT-PCR of the TCR CDR3 was HTBI. In TCRdb, the multiplex PCR reads were re-called with MiXCR into one record per CDR3 protein. The sample holds about 350,000 distinct CDR3 sequences, roughly 18% seen once. Fresh 10 ml peripheral blood yielded PBMCs. The material sequenced was blood. V is TRBV13 and J is TRBJ2-7; a weak D match, TRBD2 (5 bases). This clonotype originated in a woman in her forties with Graves' ophthalmopathy. The CDR3 DNA reads as TGTGCCAGCAGCGACCGGACTTCCACCTACGAGCAGTACTTC. This sequence encodes CASSDRTSTYEQYF.